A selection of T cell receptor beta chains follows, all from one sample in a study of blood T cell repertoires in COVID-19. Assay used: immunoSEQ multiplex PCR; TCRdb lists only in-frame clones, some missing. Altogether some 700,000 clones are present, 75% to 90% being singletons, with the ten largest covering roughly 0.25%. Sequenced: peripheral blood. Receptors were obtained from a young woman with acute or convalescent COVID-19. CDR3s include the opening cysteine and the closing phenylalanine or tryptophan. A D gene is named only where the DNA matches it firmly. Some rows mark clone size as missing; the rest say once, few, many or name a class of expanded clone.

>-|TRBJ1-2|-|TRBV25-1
TGTGCCAGCAGTGATATTATCCAGAACTATGGCTACACCTTC
CASSDIIQNYGYTF
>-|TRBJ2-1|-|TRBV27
TGTGCCAGCAGCCCCCCTGACAGGACTCCCCACAATGAGCAGTTCTTC
CASSPPDRTPHNEQFF
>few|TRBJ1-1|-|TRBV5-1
TGCGCCAGCAGCTTAGCGGGAGACACTGAAGCTTTCTTT
CASSLAGDTEAFF
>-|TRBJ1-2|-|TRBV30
TGTGCCTGGTCACACCCGGGTGGCTACACCTTC
CAWSHPGGYTF
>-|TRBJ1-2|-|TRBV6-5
TGTGCCAGCAGTTACTCGAGCGGGGTTTTAGGGTATGGCTACACCTTC
CASSYSSGVLGYGYTF
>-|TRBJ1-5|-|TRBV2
TGTGCCAGCAGTGAAGCCAGGGTCGTGAATCAGCCCCAGCATTTT
CASSEARVVNQPQHF
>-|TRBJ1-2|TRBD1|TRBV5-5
TGTGCCAGCCTGACTCGGGACAGGGGACCAGGAGGCTACACCTTC
CASLTRDRGPGGYTF
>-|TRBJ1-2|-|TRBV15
TGTGCCACCAGCAGAGATCGTGGGGAGGCCCCCTATGGCTACACCTTC
CATSRDRGEAPYGYTF
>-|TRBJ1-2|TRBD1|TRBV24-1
TGTGCCACCAGTGAAACCGGGACAGGGTATGGCTACACCTTC
CATSETGTGYGYTF
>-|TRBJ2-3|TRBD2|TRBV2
TGTGCCAGCTCTCTTCCCCGGGGGGGGACAGATACGCAGTATTTT
CASSLPRGGTDTQYF
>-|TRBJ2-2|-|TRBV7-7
TGTGGTTTCAGGGGACGGACCGGGGAGCTGTTTTTT
CGFRGRTGELFF
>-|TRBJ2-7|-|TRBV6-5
TGTGCCAGCAGTCTAGCCCTAGAGTCCTACGAGCAGTACTTC
CASSLALESYEQYF
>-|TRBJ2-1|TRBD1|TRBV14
TGTGCCAGCAGCCAAGATTGGACAGGGGTCTACAATGAGCAGTTCTTC
CASSQDWTGVYNEQFF
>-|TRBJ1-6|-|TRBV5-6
TGTGCCAGCAGCTTGGGGAGGGCTTCACCCCTCCACTTT
CASSLGRASPLHF
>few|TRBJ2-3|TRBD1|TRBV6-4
TGTGCCAGCAGTGACTCGTCAGGGGGACAAGATACGCAGTATTTT
CASSDSSGGQDTQYF
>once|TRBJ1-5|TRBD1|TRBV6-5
TGTGCCAGCAGCGACAGGGTGACCGTTCAGCCCCAGCATTTT
CASSDRVTVQPQHF
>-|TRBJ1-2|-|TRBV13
TGTGCCAGCAGCTTAGGACGGGAAGACTATGGCTACACCTTC
CASSLGREDYGYTF
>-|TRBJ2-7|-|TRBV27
TGTGCCAGCAGTGGGGGGTACGAGCAGTACTTC
CASSGGYEQYF
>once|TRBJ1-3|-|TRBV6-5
TGTGCCAGCAGTTACTCAGCAGGGTCTGGAAACACCATATATTTT
CASSYSAGSGNTIYF
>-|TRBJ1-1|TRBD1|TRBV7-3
TGTGCCAGCAGCGTAAGTCCCGGGACAGGGGAAGCTTTCTTT
CASSVSPGTGEAFF
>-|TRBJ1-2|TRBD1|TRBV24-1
TGTGCCACCAGTGACCGGACAGGGGGCTATGGCTACACCTTC
CATSDRTGGYGYTF
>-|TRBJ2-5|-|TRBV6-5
TGTGCCAGCAGATCTTACCAAGAGACCCAGTACTTC
CASRSYQETQYF
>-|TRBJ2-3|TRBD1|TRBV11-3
TGTGCCAGCAGCTTAAAGGTCAGGGGGAGCACAGATACGCAGTATTTT
CASSLKVRGSTDTQYF
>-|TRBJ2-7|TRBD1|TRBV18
TGTGCCAGCTCACCAACCGGGACAGGGGGTCCCTACGAGCAGTACTTC
CASSPTGTGGPYEQYF
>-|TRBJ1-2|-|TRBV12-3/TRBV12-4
TGTGCCAGCAGTTTTCGTGCCCAGGGCTTATACACCTTC
CASSFRAQGLYTF
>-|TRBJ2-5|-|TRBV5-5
TGTGCCAGCAGCACCCAAGCTCGGGAGACCCAGTACTTC
CASSTQARETQYF
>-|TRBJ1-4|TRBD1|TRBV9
TGTGCCAGCAGCGAGGGGGCGAAAGAAAAACTGTTTTTT
CASSEGAKEKLFF
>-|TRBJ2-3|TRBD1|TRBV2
TGTGCCAGCAGTGGGGACAGTACAGATACGCAGTATTTT
CASSGDSTDTQYF
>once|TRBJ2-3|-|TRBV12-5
TGTGCTAGTGGTTTGCGGGAAGATACGCAGTATTTT
CASGLREDTQYF
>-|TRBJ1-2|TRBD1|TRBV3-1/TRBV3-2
TGTGCCAGCAGCCACGGACAGGGGGCTGGCTACACCTTC
CASSHGQGAGYTF
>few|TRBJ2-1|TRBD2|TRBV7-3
TGTGCCAGCAGCTTAGTAGCGGGGGGTCAGGAGCAGTTCTTC
CASSLVAGGQEQFF
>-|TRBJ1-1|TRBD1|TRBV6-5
TGTGCCAGCAGGGGACAGGGGGCGCCTGAAGCTTTCTTT
CASRGQGAPEAFF
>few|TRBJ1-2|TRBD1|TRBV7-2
TGTGCCAGCAGCTTAGTGGAGGGGGACAGGAGTCGCTACACCTTC
CASSLVEGDRSRYTF
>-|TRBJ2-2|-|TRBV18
TGTGCCAGCTCACCACCGGGACACTGGAACACCGGGGAGCTGTTTTTT
CASSPPGHWNTGELFF
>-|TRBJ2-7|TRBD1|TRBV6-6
TGTGCCAGCAGCAGACAGGGGGGGCCGGACGAGCAGTACTTC
CASSRQGGPDEQYF
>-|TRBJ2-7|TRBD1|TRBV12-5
TGTGCTAGTAACCGGGACAGGGTATCCTACGAGCAGTACTTC
CASNRDRVSYEQYF
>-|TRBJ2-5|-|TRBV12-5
TGTGCTAGTGCCCCCCGCGGGCCGGAGACCCAGTACTTC
CASAPRGPETQYF
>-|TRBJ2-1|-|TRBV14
TGTGCCAGCAGCCAAGAGTCAGGGTTATGGTATGAGCAGTTCTTC
CASSQESGLWYEQFF
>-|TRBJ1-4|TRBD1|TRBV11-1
TGTGCCAGCAGCTCCGGGACAGCAACTAATGAAAAACTGTTTTTT
CASSSGTATNEKLFF
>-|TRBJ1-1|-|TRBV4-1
TGCGCCAGCAGCCAAGACAGTTTCACTGAAGCTTTCTTT
CASSQDSFTEAFF
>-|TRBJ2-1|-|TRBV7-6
TGTGCCAGCAGCTTAGGAGGGTCGGAGCAGTTCTTC
CASSLGGSEQFF
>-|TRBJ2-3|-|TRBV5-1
TGCGCCAGCAGCTTGGGTGTGACAGGCCGATGGGGCACAGATACGCAGTATTTT
CASSLGVTGRWGTDTQYF
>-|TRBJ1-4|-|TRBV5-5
TGTGCCAGCAGTTTGAACAGGGCTGAGGCAACTAATGAAAAACTGTTTTTT
CASSLNRAEATNEKLFF
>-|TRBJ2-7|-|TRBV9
TGTGCCAGCAGCGTAGCTACAGGTTCCTACGAGCAGTACTTC
CASSVATGSYEQYF
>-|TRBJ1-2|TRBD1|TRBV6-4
TGTGCCAGCAGTGCGGGACAGGGCTATGGCTACACCTTC
CASSAGQGYGYTF
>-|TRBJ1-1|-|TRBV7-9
TGTGCCAGCAGCTTTGGGGAGAAATTGAACACTGAAGCTTTCTTT
CASSFGEKLNTEAFF
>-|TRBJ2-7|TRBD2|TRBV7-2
TGTGCCAGCAGCCAGGGGACTAGCGGGGGGGCCGAGCAGTACTTC
CASSQGTSGGAEQYF
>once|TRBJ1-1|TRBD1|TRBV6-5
TGTGCCAGCACCCGGGGACAGGGCACTGAAGCTTTCTTT
CASTRGQGTEAFF
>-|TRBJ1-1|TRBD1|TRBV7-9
TGTGCCAGCAGCAACACCGACAGGGACCCCGCGGGGGGCACTGAAGCTTTCTTT
CASSNTDRDPAGGTEAFF
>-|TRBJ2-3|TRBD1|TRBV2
TGTGCCAGCAGTGGATGGACAGGGAAGATGTTCACAGATACGCAGTATTTT
CASSGWTGKMFTDTQYF
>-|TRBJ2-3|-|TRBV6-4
TGTGCCAGCAGTGAAACTCGTCACGACACAGATACGCAGTATTTT
CASSETRHDTDTQYF
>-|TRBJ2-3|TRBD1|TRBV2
TGTGCCAGCAGTGAACTTGGGTGGGGGGACAGGGACACAGATACGCAGTATTTT
CASSELGWGDRDTDTQYF
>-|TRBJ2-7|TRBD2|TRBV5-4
TGTGCCAGCAGCAAAAGGACTAGCGGGGGGGCCGACGAGCAGTACTTC
CASSKRTSGGADEQYF